This T cell receptor beta chain comes out of a study of blood T cell repertoires in COVID-19. Across the study: The study drew acute and convalescent COVID-19 samples from the United States, Italy and Spain.

The CDR3 extends over 15 amino acids. With 3 bases clipped from V and 10 bases from J, the junction kept 10 bases outside the gene matches. The germline CDR1 and CDR2 sequences are SNHLY and FYNNEI. Per the original data handling: Researchers report that nucleated cell counts were estimated from reference gene primer amplification. Sequenced by immunoSEQ multiplex PCR; TCRdb stores in-frame clones only, minus some. That table gives V, J and clone size, and the DNA gave D and trimming. The data hold around 190,000 clones, with 65% to 90% observed a single time. Sequenced material: peripheral blood. This sequence joins TRBV2 and TRBJ2-3, with 10 bases lining up with TRBD2. This TCR derives from a man aged 45-65 years with active or convalescent COVID-19. The CDR3: CASSDIAGGSWAQYF. The CDR3 region has the DNA TGTGCCAGCAGTGATATAGCGGGGGGTTCGTGGGCGCAGTATTTT.